This TCR beta chain was profiled in a study of T cell responses to AZD1222 COVID-19 vaccine. Broader study findings: Spike-specific TCR breadth rose after two AZD1222 doses, and depth rose as well. Repertoire sampling was restricted to post-peak T cell response timepoints. The sample set comprised mostly white British donors with more females, and clonal diversity was possibly underestimated.

Remarks on this clone: As yet, its antigen is unknown.

Measured with immunoSEQ multiplex PCR; TCRdb has only the in-frame clones, and not every one. The sample shows approximately 130,000 clones, roughly 93% of them seen only once. Trimming left V 0 bases short and J 4 bases short, with 10 bases between. CDR3 length: 15 residues. In germline, CDR1 is SGHNT, CDR2 YYREEE (reference sequence). V and J are TRBV5-4 and TRBJ1-4; D gene unclear. The material was peripheral blood, obtained on day 0 of AZD1222 vaccination. The TCR sequence derives from an adult in good health. The CDR3 protein is CASSLGGVGNEKLFF. CDR3 bases: TGTGCCAGCAGCTTGGGAGGTGTGGGTAATGAAAAACTGTTTTTT.